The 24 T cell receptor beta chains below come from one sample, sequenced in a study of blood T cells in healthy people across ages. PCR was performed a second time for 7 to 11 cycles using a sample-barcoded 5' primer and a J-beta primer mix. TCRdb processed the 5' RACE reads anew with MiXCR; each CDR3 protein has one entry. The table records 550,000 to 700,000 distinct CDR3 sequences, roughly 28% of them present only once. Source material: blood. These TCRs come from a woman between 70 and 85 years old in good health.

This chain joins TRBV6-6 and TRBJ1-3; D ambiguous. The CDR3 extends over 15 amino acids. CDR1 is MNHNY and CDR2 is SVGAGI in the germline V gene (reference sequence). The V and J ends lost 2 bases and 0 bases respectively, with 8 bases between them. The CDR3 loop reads CASSYGRSSGNTIYF. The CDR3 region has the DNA TGTGCCAGCAGTTACGGCAGGAGCTCTGGAAACACCATATATTTT.

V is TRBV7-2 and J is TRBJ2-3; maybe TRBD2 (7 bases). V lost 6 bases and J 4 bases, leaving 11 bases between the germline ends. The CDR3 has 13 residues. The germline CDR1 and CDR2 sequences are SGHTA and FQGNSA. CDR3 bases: TGTGCCAGCAGTACCGGGGGGCCAGATACGCAGTATTTT. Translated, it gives CASSTGGPDTQYF. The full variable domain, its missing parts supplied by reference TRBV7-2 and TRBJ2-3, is GAGVSQSPSNKVTEKGKDVELRCDPISGHTALYWYRQSLGQGLEFLIYFQGNSAPDKSGLPSDRFSAERTGGSVSTLTIQRTQQEDSAVYLCASSTGGPDTQYFGPGTRLTVL.

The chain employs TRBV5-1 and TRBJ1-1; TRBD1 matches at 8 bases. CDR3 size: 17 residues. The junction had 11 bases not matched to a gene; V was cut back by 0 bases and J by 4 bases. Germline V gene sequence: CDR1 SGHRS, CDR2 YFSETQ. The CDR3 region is CASSLGPSQGAGTEAFF. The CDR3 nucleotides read TGCGCCAGCAGCTTGGGGCCCTCCCAGGGGGCAGGCACTGAAGCTTTCTTT.

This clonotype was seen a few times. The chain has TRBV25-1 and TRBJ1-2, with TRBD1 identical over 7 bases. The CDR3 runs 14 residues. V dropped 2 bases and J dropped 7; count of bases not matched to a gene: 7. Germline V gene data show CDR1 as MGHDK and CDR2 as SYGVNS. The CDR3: CASSETNDRAGYTF. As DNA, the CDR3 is TGTGCCAGCAGTGAAACTAACGACAGGGCTGGCTACACCTTC.

The CDR3: CASTVPLAEYYGYTF. CDR3 nucleotide sequence: TGTGCCAGCACCGTCCCGTTGGCAGAGTACTATGGCTACACCTTC. This chain joins TRBV6-2 or TRBV6-3 and TRBJ1-2; D remains unclear. This CDR3 comprises 15 residues. Between the trimmed V and J ends, which lost 7 bases and 3 bases, there was a span of 18 bases. The germline V gene encodes CDR1 MNHEY and CDR2 SVGEGT.

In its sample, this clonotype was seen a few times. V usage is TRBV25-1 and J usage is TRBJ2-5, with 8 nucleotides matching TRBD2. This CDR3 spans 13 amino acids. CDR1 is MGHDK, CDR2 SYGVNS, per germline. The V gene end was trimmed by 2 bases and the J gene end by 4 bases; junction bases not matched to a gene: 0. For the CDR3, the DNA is TGTGCCAGCAGTGAACGGGGGGGAGAGACCCAGTACTTC. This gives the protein CASSERGGETQYF.

CDR3 loop: CASSLVREGGPGGRDTQYF. CDR3 nucleotide sequence: TGCGCCAGCAGCTTGGTGAGAGAAGGGGGACCGGGGGGGCGTGATACGCAGTATTTT. The chain recombines TRBV5-1 with TRBJ2-3, with 8 nucleotides matching TRBD2. CDR3 length: 19 residues. J gave up 6 bases and V 0 bases, and 18 bases lay outside the gene matches. Germline loops: CDR1 SGHRS, CDR2 YFSETQ.

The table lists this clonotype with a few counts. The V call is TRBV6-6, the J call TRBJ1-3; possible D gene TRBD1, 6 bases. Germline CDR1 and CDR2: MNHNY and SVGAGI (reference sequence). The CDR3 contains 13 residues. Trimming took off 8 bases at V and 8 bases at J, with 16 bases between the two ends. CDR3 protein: CASLGTGPDTIYF. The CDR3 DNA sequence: TGTGCCAGCCTCGGCACAGGGCCGGACACCATATATTTT.

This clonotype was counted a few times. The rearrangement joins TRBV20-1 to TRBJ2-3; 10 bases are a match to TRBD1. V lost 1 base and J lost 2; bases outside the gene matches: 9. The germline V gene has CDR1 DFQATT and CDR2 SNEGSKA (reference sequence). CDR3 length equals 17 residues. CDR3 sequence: CSARVLRTGGITDTQYF. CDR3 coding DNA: TGCAGTGCTAGAGTTCTTAGGACAGGGGGGATCACAGATACGCAGTATTTT.

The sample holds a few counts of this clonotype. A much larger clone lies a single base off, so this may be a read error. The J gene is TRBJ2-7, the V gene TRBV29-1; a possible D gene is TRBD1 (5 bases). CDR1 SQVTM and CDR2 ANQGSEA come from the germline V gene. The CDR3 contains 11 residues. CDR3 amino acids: CSVGQSYERYF. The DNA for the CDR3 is TGCAGCGTTGGACAGAGCTACGAGCGGTACTTC.

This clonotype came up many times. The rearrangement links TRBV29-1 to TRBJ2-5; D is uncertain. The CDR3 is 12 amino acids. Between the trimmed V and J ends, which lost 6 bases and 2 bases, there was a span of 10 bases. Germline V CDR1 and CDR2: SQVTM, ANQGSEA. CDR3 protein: CSVFAGQETQYF. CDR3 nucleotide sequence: TGCAGCGTATTTGCAGGTCAAGAGACCCAGTACTTC.

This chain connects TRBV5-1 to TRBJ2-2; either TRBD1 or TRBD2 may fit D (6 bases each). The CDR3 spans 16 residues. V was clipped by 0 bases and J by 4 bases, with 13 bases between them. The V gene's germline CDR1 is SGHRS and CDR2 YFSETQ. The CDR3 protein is CASSLEGGRGTGELFF. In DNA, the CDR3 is TGCGCCAGCAGCTTGGAGGGGGGCAGAGGCACCGGGGAGCTGTTTTTT. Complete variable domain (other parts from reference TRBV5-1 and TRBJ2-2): KAGVTQTPRYLIKTRGQQVTLSCSPISGHRSVSWYQQTPGQGLQFLFEYFSETQRNKGNFPGRFSGRQFSNSRSEMNVSTLELGDSALYLCASSLEGGRGTGELFFGEGSRLTVL.

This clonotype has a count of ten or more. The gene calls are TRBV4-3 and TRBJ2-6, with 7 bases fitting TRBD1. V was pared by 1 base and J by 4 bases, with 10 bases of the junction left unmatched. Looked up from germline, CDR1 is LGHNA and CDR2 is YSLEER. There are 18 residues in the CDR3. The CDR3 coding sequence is TGCGCCAGCAGCCAAGTACCCACTACAGGGGCAGGGGCCAACGTCCTGACTTTC. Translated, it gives CASSQVPTTGAGANVLTF.

The CDR3 spells CASSQDLPGRNSYEQYF. In DNA, the CDR3 is TGCGCCAGCAGCCAAGATCTTCCCGGGAGGAACTCCTACGAGCAGTACTTC. The chain recombines TRBV4-3 with TRBJ2-7, with 7 bases identical to TRBD2. There are 17 residues in the CDR3. With V trimmed by 0 bases and J by 0 bases, 8 bases remained unmatched. Germline V lookup: CDR1 LGHNA, CDR2 YSLEER.

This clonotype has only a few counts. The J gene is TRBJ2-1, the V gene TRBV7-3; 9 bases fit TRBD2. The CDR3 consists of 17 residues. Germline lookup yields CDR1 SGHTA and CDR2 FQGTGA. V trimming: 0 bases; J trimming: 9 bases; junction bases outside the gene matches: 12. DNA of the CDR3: TGTGCCAGCAGCTTAACGCCGGCTAGCGGGATGACCGGTGAGCAGTTCTTC. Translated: CASSLTPASGMTGEQFF.

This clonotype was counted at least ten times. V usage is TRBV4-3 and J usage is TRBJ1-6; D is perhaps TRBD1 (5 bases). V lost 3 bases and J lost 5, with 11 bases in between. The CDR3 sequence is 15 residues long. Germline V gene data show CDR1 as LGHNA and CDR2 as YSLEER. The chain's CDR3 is CASSQATVNNSPLHF. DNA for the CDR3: TGCGCCAGCAGCCAGGCGACAGTCAATAATTCACCCCTCCACTTT.

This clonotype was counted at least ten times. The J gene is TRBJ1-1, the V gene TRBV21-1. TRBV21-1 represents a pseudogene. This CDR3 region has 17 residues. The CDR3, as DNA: TGTGCCAGCAGCATCCGGACGGACCAAACTGTTTACACTGAAGCTTTCTTT. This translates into CASSIRTDQTVYTEAFF.

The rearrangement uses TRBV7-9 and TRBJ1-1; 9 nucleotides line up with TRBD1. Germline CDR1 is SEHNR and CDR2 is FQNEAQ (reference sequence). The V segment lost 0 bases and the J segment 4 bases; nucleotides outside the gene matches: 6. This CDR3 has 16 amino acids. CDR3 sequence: CASSLAGTGLGTEAFF. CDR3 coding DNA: TGTGCCAGCAGCTTAGCTGGGACAGGGCTGGGCACTGAAGCTTTCTTT.

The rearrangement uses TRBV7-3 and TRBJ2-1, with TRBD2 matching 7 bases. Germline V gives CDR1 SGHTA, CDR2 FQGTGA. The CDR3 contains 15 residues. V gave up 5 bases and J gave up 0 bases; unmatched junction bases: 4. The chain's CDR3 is CASSARLASYNEQFF. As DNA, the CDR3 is TGTGCCAGCAGCGCCCGACTAGCCTCCTACAATGAGCAGTTCTTC.

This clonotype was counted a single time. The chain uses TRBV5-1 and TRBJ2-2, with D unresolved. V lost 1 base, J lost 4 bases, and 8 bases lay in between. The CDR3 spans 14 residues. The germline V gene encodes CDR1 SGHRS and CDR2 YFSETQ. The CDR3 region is CASSLLISTGELFF. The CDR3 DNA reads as TGCGCCAGCAGCTTGTTGATAAGCACCGGGGAGCTGTTTTTT.

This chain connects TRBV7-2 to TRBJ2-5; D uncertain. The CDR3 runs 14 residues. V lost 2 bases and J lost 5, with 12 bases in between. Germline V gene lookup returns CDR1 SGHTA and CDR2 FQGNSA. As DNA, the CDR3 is TGTGCCAGCAGCTTAAGTCTAGTAGTCGAGACCCAGTACTTC. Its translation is CASSLSLVVETQYF.

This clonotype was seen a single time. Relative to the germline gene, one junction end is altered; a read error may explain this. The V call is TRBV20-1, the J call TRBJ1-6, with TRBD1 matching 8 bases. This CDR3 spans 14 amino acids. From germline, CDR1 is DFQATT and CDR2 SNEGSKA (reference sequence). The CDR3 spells CSARVRTGHSPLYF. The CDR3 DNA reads TGCAGTGCTAGAGTAAGGACAGGGCATTCACCCCTCTACTTT.

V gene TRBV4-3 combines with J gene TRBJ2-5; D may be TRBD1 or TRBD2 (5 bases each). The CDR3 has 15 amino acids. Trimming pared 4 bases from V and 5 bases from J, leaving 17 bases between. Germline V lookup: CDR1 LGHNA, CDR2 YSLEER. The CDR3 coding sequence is TGCGCCAGCAGCCGAGGGGTTACCGTTCGGGAGACCCAGTACTTC. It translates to CASSRGVTVRETQYF.

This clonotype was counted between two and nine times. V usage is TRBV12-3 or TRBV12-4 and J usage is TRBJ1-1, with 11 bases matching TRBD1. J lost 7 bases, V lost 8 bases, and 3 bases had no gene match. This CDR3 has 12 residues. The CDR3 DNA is TGTGCCAGCTCGGACAGGGGGCTTGAAGCTTTCTTT. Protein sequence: CASSDRGLEAFF.